This TCR beta chain appears in the sequencing data of a study of long-term antiretroviral therapy in people with HIV. At survey level, the immunoSEQ assay was run in its v3.0 version. Sequencing was directed toward 40,000-50,000 T-cell genomes in each sample. Measured with immunoSEQ multiplex PCR; TCRdb has only the in-frame clones, and not every one. The sample gives around 26,000 clones, about 85% of which show up once; less than 6% is in the top ten. The CDR3 is 16 residues long. In germline, CDR1 is MDHEN, CDR2 SYDVKM. V lost 5 bases, J lost 0 bases, and 7 bases stayed unmatched. Remarks on this clone: The antigen remains unidentified.

Regarding the study as a whole: ART adherence, viral resistance and therapy changes were not recorded. All time points showed a repertoire dominated by clones expanded before ART. HIV repertoire CDR3 lengths ranged less widely than those of controls.

The chain couples TRBV28 to TRBJ2-5; 9 bases are shared with TRBD2. This clonotype was obtained from a man aged 40-50 years with HIV. The starting material was unsorted PBMCs, obtained just over 2.6 years after starting antiretroviral therapy. CDR3 residues: CASSPRLAEYQETQYF. As DNA, the CDR3 is TGTGCCAGCAGTCCAAGACTAGCGGAGTACCAAGAGACCCAGTACTTC.